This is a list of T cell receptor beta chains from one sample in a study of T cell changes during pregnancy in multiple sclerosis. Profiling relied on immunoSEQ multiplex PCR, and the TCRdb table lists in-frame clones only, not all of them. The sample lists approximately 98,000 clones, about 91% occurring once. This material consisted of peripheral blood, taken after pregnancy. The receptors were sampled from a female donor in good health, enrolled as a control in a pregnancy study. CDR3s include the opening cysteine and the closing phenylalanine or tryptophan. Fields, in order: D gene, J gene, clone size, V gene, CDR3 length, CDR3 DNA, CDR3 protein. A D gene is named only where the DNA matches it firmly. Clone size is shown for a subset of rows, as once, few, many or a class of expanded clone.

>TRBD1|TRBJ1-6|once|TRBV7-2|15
TGTGCCAGCAGCTTAGGGTGGACAGGGGGGCCACCCCTCCACTTT
CASSLGWTGGPPLHF
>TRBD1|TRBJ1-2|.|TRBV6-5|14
TGTGCCAGCAGTTACTCCGGACAGGGGAATGGCTACACCTTC
CASSYSGQGNGYTF
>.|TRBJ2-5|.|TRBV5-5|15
TGTGCCAGCAGCTTGGCCGGACAGCTTCAAGAGACCCAGTACTTC
CASSLAGQLQETQYF
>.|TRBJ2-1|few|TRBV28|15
TGTGCCAGCAGTTTATCCGCGGCCTTCTACAATGAGCAGTTCTTC
CASSLSAAFYNEQFF
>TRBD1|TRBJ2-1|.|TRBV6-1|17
TGTGCCAGCAGTGCCGGGACAGGCGCCCCTGGCTACAATGAGCAGTTCTTC
CASSAGTGAPGYNEQFF
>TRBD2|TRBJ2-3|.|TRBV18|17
TGTGCCAGCTCCCCCCCCGCGGGAGGGAGGAGCACAGATACGCAGTATTTT
CASSPPAGGRSTDTQYF
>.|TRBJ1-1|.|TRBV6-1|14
TGTGCCAGCAGAACCGGGACACCGAACACTGAAGCTTTCTTT
CASRTGTPNTEAFF
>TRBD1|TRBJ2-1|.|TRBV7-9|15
TGTGCCAGCAGCCCCACCGGGACAGCACCCGTTCCCCCGTTCTTC
CASSPTGTAPVPPFF
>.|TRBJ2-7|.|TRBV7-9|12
TGTGCCAGCAGCCCCGAGACTAGTAGGACGTACTTC
CASSPETSRTYF
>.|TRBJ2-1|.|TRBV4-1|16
TGCGCCAGCAGCCAAGGGGCGGGTTTCTCCTACAATGAGCAGTTCTTC
CASSQGAGFSYNEQFF
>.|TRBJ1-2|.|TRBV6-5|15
TGTGCCAGCAGTTACTCTCGGGGGAAGGTCTATGGCTACACCTTC
CASSYSRGKVYGYTF
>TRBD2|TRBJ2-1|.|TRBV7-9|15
TGTGCCAGCAGCTTGGGGACTAGCGGGAGAAATGAGCAGTTCTTC
CASSLGTSGRNEQFF
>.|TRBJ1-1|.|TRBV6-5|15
TGTGCCAGCATCCAAGGAAGTAGCATGAACACTGAAGCTTTCTTT
CASIQGSSMNTEAFF
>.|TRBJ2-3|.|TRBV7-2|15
TGTGCCAGCAGTCTAATGGGGACATACACAGATACGCAGTATTTT
CASSLMGTYTDTQYF
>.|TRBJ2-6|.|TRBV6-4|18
TGTGCCAGCAGTGGGGAGGCAGGTTCCCACTCTGGGGCCAACGTCCTGACTTTC
CASSGEAGSHSGANVLTF
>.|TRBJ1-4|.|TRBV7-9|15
TGTGCCAGCAGCTTAAGCACCGGGGTGGGGGAAAAACTGTTTTTT
CASSLSTGVGEKLFF
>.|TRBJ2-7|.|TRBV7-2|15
TGTGCCAGCAGCTCGATGGGACTTGGGGCTGGGGAGCAGTACTTC
CASSSMGLGAGEQYF
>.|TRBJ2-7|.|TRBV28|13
TGTGCCAGCAGCCCGGACTCTACGGGCGAGCAGTACTTC
CASSPDSTGEQYF
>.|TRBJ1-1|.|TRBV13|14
TGTGCCAGCAGCTTAGGGCAGATGAACACTGAAGCTTTCTTT
CASSLGQMNTEAFF
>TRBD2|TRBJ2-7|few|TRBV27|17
TGTGCCAGCAGTCCCTGGACTAGCGGGAGGCTTCTGTACGAGCAGTACTTC
CASSPWTSGRLLYEQYF
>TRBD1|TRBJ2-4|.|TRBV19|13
TGTGCCAGTAGTCGACAGGGTGTTGACATTCAGTACTTC
CASSRQGVDIQYF
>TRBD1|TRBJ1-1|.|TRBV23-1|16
TGCGCCAGCTACAGGGGACCGGGTCAAGGAAACACTGAAGCTTTCTTT
CASYRGPGQGNTEAFF
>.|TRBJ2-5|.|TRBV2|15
TGTGCCAGCAGTAACCGAAGGGGAGGTCAAGAGACCCAGTACTTC
CASSNRRGGQETQYF
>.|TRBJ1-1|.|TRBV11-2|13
TGTGCCAGCAGCTTAACGCAGTACACTGAAGCTTTCTTT
CASSLTQYTEAFF